Each of the 30 T cell receptor beta chains below was sequenced from the same sample in a study of cytomegalovirus exposure and HLA in healthy donors. Amplification used 60 Vbeta primers and 13 Jbeta primers. Libraries were prepared by immunoSEQ multiplex PCR; TCRdb keeps only in-frame clonotypes and omits some of them. Of over 150,000 clones listed, just under 75% are singletons. The sample consisted of PBMCs. The receptors originated from a woman aged 25 to 39 in good health and CMV-seropositive.

This rearrangement joins TRBV21-1 to TRBJ2-1; the D segment call TRBD1 is taken from the table without a DNA check. TRBV21-1 counts as a pseudogene. The CDR3 length is 14 residues. CDR3 DNA: TGTGCCAGCAGAAAGGGACAGGGATACAATGAGCAGTTCTTC. It is translated as CASRKGQGYNEQFF.

The chain combines TRBV6-1 with TRBJ2-7; D gene uncertain. CDR3 length: 11 amino acids. Germline V gives CDR1 MNHNS, CDR2 SASEGT. The germline V and J ends were trimmed by 7 bases and 9 bases, with 13 bases remaining between them. The CDR3 nucleotides are TGTGCCAGCAAACGCCTCCTCGGGCAGTACTTC. It is translated as CASKRLLGQYF.

V usage is TRBV4-1 and J usage is TRBJ2-3; 10 nucleotides align to TRBD2. Germline V gene sequence: CDR1 MGHRA, CDR2 YSYEKL. The CDR3 contains 17 residues. The V gene end was trimmed by 0 bases and the J gene end by 6 bases; junction bases not matched to a gene: 9. Here the CDR3 DNA reads TGCGCCAGCAGCCAAGATGGAGCGGGAGGGCTAAAGGATACGCAGTATTTT. This sequence encodes CASSQDGAGGLKDTQYF.

CDR3 in amino acids: CASSVAAGLQETQYF. In nucleotides, the CDR3 is TGTGCCAGCAGCGTAGCGGCAGGGCTACAAGAGACCCAGTACTTC. The chain uses TRBV9 and TRBJ2-5, with D possibly matching TRBD1 (5 bases). CDR1 and CDR2 (germline): SGDLS, YYNGEE. V dropped 0 bases and J dropped 2 bases, with 11 bases sitting between them. CDR3 length: 15 residues.

The count of this clone is one. The genes are TRBV5-1 and TRBJ2-2; D might be TRBD2 (6 bases). Trimming pared 1 base from V and 0 bases from J, leaving 13 bases between. This CDR3 has 17 residues. Germline V gene data show CDR1 as SGHRS and CDR2 as YFSETQ. CDR3 sequence: CASSLLATRSNTGELFF. For the CDR3, the DNA is TGCGCCAGCAGCTTGTTAGCGACTAGATCGAACACCGGGGAGCTGTTTTTT.

V is TRBV11-2 and J is TRBJ2-7; tentatively, D is TRBD2 (6 bases). CDR3 length equals 13 residues. Trimming took 5 bases from V and 6 from J, leaving 14 bases between them. Germline values: CDR1 SGHAT, CDR2 FQNNGV. CDR3 loop: CASSVTSLSEQYF. CDR3 nucleotide sequence: TGTGCCAGCAGCGTGACTAGTTTGAGCGAGCAGTACTTC.

This clone was counted between two and nine times. The chain uses TRBV7-6 and TRBJ2-1, with TRBD2 matching 14 bases. The CDR3 length is 16 residues. The V and J ends lost 5 bases and 6 bases, in that order; junction bases with no gene match: 6. Germline CDR1 reads SGHVS; CDR2 reads FNYEAQ. CDR3 loop: CASSPPGTSGSNEQFF. DNA for the CDR3: TGTGCCAGCAGCCCGCCCGGGACTAGCGGGAGCAATGAGCAGTTCTTC.

The rearrangement links TRBV28 to TRBJ1-2; D uncertain. The CDR3 runs 14 residues. V was pared by 7 bases and J by 0 bases, with 12 bases between. Germline CDR1 is MDHEN and CDR2 is SYDVKM. The CDR3 coding sequence is TGTGCCAGCACCTTAGCGGTCTCTAACTATGGCTACACCTTC. Its protein is CASTLAVSNYGYTF.

J is TRBJ2-1 and V is TRBV10-3, with 9 bases identical to TRBD2. Germline V gives CDR1 ENHRY, CDR2 SYGVKD. This CDR3 contains 15 residues. Germline trimming cut 4 bases from V and 8 bases from J; bases unmatched to any gene: 9. The CDR3 sequence is CAISGPTGTSYEQFF. In DNA form, the CDR3 reads TGTGCCATCAGTGGCCCAACCGGGACTAGCTATGAGCAGTTCTTC.

The rearrangement uses TRBV29-1 and TRBJ2-2; possibly TRBD2 for D (5 bases). V lost 6 bases, J lost 6 bases, and 11 bases lay in between. The germline V gene encodes CDR1 SQVTM and CDR2 ANQGSEA. This CDR3 is built from 12 residues. CDR3 nucleotides: TGCAGCGTCGGTTTGGGAGCCGGGGAGCTGTTTTTT. Amino acid sequence: CSVGLGAGELFF.

This clone has just a few counts. The rearrangement joins TRBV28 to TRBJ2-7; a weak D match, TRBD1 (6 bases). Per germline, CDR1 MDHEN and CDR2 SYDVKM. The CDR3 is 15 amino acids. Trimming took off 6 bases at V and 1 base at J, with 16 bases between the two ends. The CDR3 nucleotides are TGTGCCAGCAGCTTGGACAGCGCTTTGTCCTACGAGCAGTACTTC. This gives the protein CASSLDSALSYEQYF.

The chain joins TRBV2 to TRBJ2-5; TRBD2 might be the D (5 bases). The DNA end is more similar to TRBJ2-7, so the J call may be wrong. CDR3 size: 12 residues. Germline assignment: CDR1 SNHLY and CDR2 FYNNEI. CDR3: CAKRKGENEQYF. The CDR3 DNA follows: TGTGCCAAGCGGAAGGGCGAGAACGAGCAGTACTTC.

The chain links TRBV9 to TRBJ2-5; 9 bases fit TRBD2. This CDR3 region has 16 residues. V gave up 5 bases and J gave up 4 bases; unmatched junction bases: 12. Germline CDR1 reads SGDLS; CDR2 reads YYNGEE. The CDR3 DNA reads TGTGCCAGCAGTTCTAACTTAGCGGGAGTATTAGAGACCCAGTACTTC. Encoded protein: CASSSNLAGVLETQYF.

The chain combines TRBV10-3 with TRBJ2-1; 9 nucleotides align to TRBD2. Germline CDR1 is ENHRY and CDR2 is SYGVKD. CDR3 length: 16 amino acids. Unmatched junction bases numbered 5, after V lost 0 bases and J lost 5 bases. The CDR3 is CAISESSGRWDNEQFF. The CDR3 DNA reads as TGTGCCATCAGTGAGTCGAGCGGGAGGTGGGACAATGAGCAGTTCTTC.

This clone was seen just once. The chain recombines TRBV14 with TRBJ1-1; D is unclear. Trimming shortened V by 0 bases and J by 2 bases, and 10 bases separated the two germline ends. Germline loops: CDR1 SGHDN, CDR2 FVKESK. The CDR3 consists of 15 residues. The CDR3 region has the DNA TGTGCCAGCAGCCAAGAGAGAGGACTAAACACTGAAGCTTTCTTT. This sequence encodes CASSQERGLNTEAFF.

The chain recombines TRBV5-1 with TRBJ2-1; TRBD1 matches 7 bases. The CDR3 runs to 15 residues. Germline trimming cut 5 bases from V and 4 bases from J; bases unmatched to any gene: 9. Germline CDR1 SGHRS, CDR2 YFSETQ. CDR3 amino acids: CASRLTGRDYNEQFF. In DNA form, the CDR3 reads TGCGCCAGCAGGTTGACAGGGCGAGATTACAATGAGCAGTTCTTC.

The CDR3 coding sequence is TGCGCCAGCAGCCCGGACAGGTCCTACGAGCAGTACTTC. Amino acids: CASSPDRSYEQYF. The chain recombines TRBV23-1 with TRBJ2-7; 7 nucleotides line up with TRBD1. TRBV23-1 qualifies as an ORF whose function is uncertain. The J segment lost 1 base and the V segment lost 6 bases, leaving 3 bases of the junction unmatched. This CDR3 has 13 amino acids.

The rearrangement uses TRBV4-1 and TRBJ1-1; unclear D gene. CDR1 and CDR2 (germline): MGHRA, YSYEKL. Trimming cost V 4 bases and J 1 base, with 13 bases left between them. CDR3 length: 15 amino acids. Here the CDR3 reads CASSLLLTGNTEAFF. CDR3 coding DNA: TGCGCCAGCAGCCTATTACTGACTGGGAACACTGAAGCTTTCTTT.

A single count supports this clone. CDR3 loop: CASSAPPGSRLHETQYF. The CDR3 coding sequence is TGCGCCAGCAGCGCCCCCCCCGGGTCGCGGCTCCATGAGACCCAGTACTTC. The chain is built from TRBV5-1 and TRBJ2-5; D remains unclear. Trimming left V 4 bases short and J 5 bases short, with 24 bases between. The CDR3 runs to 17 residues. Germline V gene data show CDR1 as SGHRS and CDR2 as YFSETQ.

This chain joins TRBV2 and TRBJ2-7; D is possibly TRBD1 (7 bases). Germline CDR1 reads SNHLY; CDR2 reads FYNNEI. This CDR3 comprises 14 residues. V shed 5 bases and J shed 0 bases, with 11 bases lying between them. This CDR3 reads CASSSGGSSYEQYF. CDR3 bases: TGTGCCAGCAGTTCAGGGGGGAGCTCCTACGAGCAGTACTTC.

V and J are TRBV7-2 and TRBJ1-1; possible D gene TRBD1, 5 bases. This CDR3 region has 15 residues. V was shortened by 0 bases and J by 4 bases, with 12 bases between the two germline ends. Germline V gives CDR1 SGHTA, CDR2 FQGNSA. The CDR3 protein is CASSLAHAGSTEAFF. CDR3 in DNA: TGTGCCAGCAGCTTAGCGCATGCAGGGTCCACTGAAGCTTTCTTT. The variable domain in full, completed from reference TRBV7-2 and TRBJ1-1, reads GAGVSQSPSNKVTEKGKDVELRCDPISGHTALYWYRQSLGQGLEFLIYFQGNSAPDKSGLPSDRFSAERTGGSVSTLTIQRTQQEDSAVYLCASSLAHAGSTEAFFGQGTRLTVV.

The CDR3 reads CATSRERFSYEQYF. In DNA form, the CDR3 reads TGTGCCACCAGCAGAGAGAGGTTTTCCTACGAGCAGTACTTC. V usage is TRBV15 and J usage is TRBJ2-7; D gene unclear. Germline V gene lookup returns CDR1 LNHNV and CDR2 YYDKDF (reference sequence). V lost 0 bases, J lost 1 base, and 7 bases lay in between. This CDR3 has 14 residues.

V is TRBV29-1 and J is TRBJ2-1, with TRBD2 as a possible D gene (5 bases). V dropped 5 bases and J dropped 2 bases, with 10 bases sitting between them. The CDR3 sequence is 13 residues long. Germline V gene data show CDR1 as SQVTM and CDR2 as ANQGSEA. The CDR3 loop is CSVRARAYNEQFF. Here the CDR3 DNA reads TGCAGCGTTCGAGCGAGGGCCTACAATGAGCAGTTCTTC.

The V gene is TRBV25-1, the J gene TRBJ1-1; 11 bases map to TRBD1. The germline V gene encodes CDR1 MGHDK and CDR2 SYGVNS. The CDR3 consists of 14 residues. After removal of 4 bases from V and 6 bases from J, the junction contained 4 bases not matched to a gene. The chain's CDR3 is CASSAPGQGAEAFF. The DNA of the CDR3 is TGTGCCAGCAGTGCCCCGGGACAGGGGGCTGAAGCTTTCTTT.

The chain has TRBV13 and TRBJ2-7; D is unresolved. This CDR3 region has 14 residues. V was clipped by 5 bases and J by 3 bases, with 14 bases between them. From germline, CDR1 is PRHDT and CDR2 FYEKMQ (reference sequence). The CDR3 region has the DNA TGTGCCAGCAGCGGGCGTGGCAGTAGCTACGAGCAGTACTTC. Protein sequence: CASSGRGSSYEQYF. The full variable domain, its missing parts supplied by reference TRBV13 and TRBJ2-7, is AAGVIQSPRHLIKEKRETATLKCYPIPRHDTVYWYQQGPGQDPQFLISFYEKMQSDKGSIPDRFSAQQFSDYHSELNMSSLELGDSALYFCASSGRGSSYEQYFGPGTRLTVT.

This clone was picked up one time. The rearrangement links TRBV6-5 to TRBJ2-5; D possibly corresponds to TRBD1 (6 bases). Germline assignment: CDR1 MNHEY and CDR2 SVGAGI. The CDR3 is made up of 12 amino acids. V was cut by 5 bases and J by 4 bases, with 8 bases left in between. In DNA form, the CDR3 reads TGTGCCAGCAGTCCGACAGGAGAGACCCAGTACTTC. It encodes CASSPTGETQYF.

This chain links TRBV11-3 with TRBJ1-5, with 7 bases lining up with TRBD1. With 5 bases clipped from V and 7 bases from J, the junction kept 8 bases outside the gene matches. In germline, CDR1 is SGHNT, CDR2 YENEEA. CDR3 size: 14 residues. CDR3 loop: CASSMGQNKQPQHF. The CDR3, as DNA: TGTGCCAGCAGCATGGGACAGAATAAACAGCCCCAGCATTTT.

A single count supports this clone. One end of the junction does not line up with germline, which may come from a read error. V gene TRBV5-1 combines with J gene TRBJ2-2; D is ambiguous. Germline V lookup: CDR1 SGHRS, CDR2 YFSETQ. This CDR3 contains 15 residues. The CDR3 reads CASIPGQARGGELFF. The CDR3 bases are TGCGCAAGCATCCCCGGCCAAGCGCGTGGCGGGGAGCTGTTTTTT.

The V gene is TRBV7-2, the J gene TRBJ2-7, with 7 bases fitting TRBD2. Germline V gene lookup returns CDR1 SGHTA and CDR2 FQGNSA. V lost 5 bases and J lost 0; bases outside the gene matches: 7. The CDR3 loop spans 15 amino acids. CDR3 coding DNA: TGTGCCAGCAGCCGCACTAGCGACAGCTCCTACGAGCAGTACTTC. This gives the protein CASSRTSDSSYEQYF.

DNA of the CDR3: TGCGCCAGCAGCCATGAAGGGACAGGGTATGGCTACACCTTC. Translated: CASSHEGTGYGYTF. The genes are TRBV4-1 and TRBJ1-2; 9 positions agree with TRBD1. The CDR3 runs 14 residues. The germline V gene encodes CDR1 MGHRA and CDR2 YSYEKL. The junction had 4 bases not matched to a gene; V was cut back by 3 bases and J by 5 bases.